These T cell receptor beta chains were read from a single sample in a study of neurological immune-mediated disorders. Via MiXCR, TCRdb re-called the 5' RACE reads, giving one row per CDR3 protein. The sample includes roughly 30,000 distinct CDR3 sequences, more than 10% of them seen just once. Material: CD4+ T cells from blood. All receptors come from a female donor with HTLV-1-associated myelopathy (HAM/TSP). CDR3s include the opening cysteine and the closing phenylalanine or tryptophan. D genes are given only for firm matches. Only part of the rows carry a size: once, few, many, or a class if the clone is expanded.

v_gene	j_gene	abundance	d_gene	CDR3aa	CDR3nt
TRBV19	TRBJ1-6	many	NA	CASSIGGARASPLHF	TGTGCCAGTAGTATAGGTGGAGCGAGGGCATCACCCCTCCACTTT
TRBV7-8	TRBJ1-1	many	NA	CASLSGAGTEAFF	TGTGCCAGCCTGAGCGGGGCCGGCACTGAAGCTTTCTTT
TRBV30	TRBJ1-1	few	NA	CAWSVRGDGEAFF	TGTGCCTGGAGTGTACGAGGGGACGGAGAGGCTTTCTTT
TRBV20-1	TRBJ2-7	many	TRBD1	CSAIPGTGTHEQYF	TGCAGTGCAATTCCCGGGACAGGGACGCACGAGCAGTACTTC
TRBV3-1	TRBJ2-7	few	TRBD1	CASSQDPGGDEQYF	TGTGCCAGCAGCCAAGATCCAGGGGGAGACGAGCAGTACTTC
TRBV7-2	TRBJ1-5	few	NA	CASSQVDGDQPQHF	TGTGCCAGCAGCCAGGTGGACGGAGATCAGCCCCAGCATTTT
TRBV10-3	TRBJ2-1	NA	TRBD1	CAISEGQGYYNEQFF	TGTGCCATCAGTGAAGGACAGGGGTACTACAATGAGCAGTTCTTC
TRBV5-5	TRBJ2-5	many	NA	CASSPLGAAGTQYF	TGTGCCAGCAGCCCCCTTGGGGCGGCTGGGACCCAGTACTTC
TRBV20-1	TRBJ2-5	many	TRBD1	CSARPLDRGRQETQYF	TGCAGTGCTAGACCGCTTGACAGGGGGAGACAAGAGACCCAGTACTTC
TRBV20-1	TRBJ1-1	many	TRBD1	CSGNRGPEAFF	TGCAGTGGAAACAGGGGGCCAGAAGCTTTCTTT
TRBV7-2	TRBJ2-3	many	NA	CASSLGLVKDTQYF	TGTGCCAGCAGCTTAGGACTAGTCAAAGATACGCAGTATTTT
TRBV11-2	TRBJ2-5	many	TRBD2	CASSLGGTSLETQYF	TGTGCCAGCAGCTTAGGGGGGACTAGCCTGGAGACCCAGTACTTC
TRBV20-1	TRBJ2-1	once	TRBD2	CSAPGTSLIHEQFF	TGCAGTGCTCCCGGGACTAGTCTCATCCATGAGCAGTTCTTC
TRBV5-4	TRBJ2-3	many	NA	CASSPPSGGGDTQYF	TGTGCCAGCAGCCCCCCTAGCGGAGGGGGGGATACGCAGTATTTT
TRBV10-3	TRBJ2-3	many	TRBD1	CAIRTGDTDTQYF	TGTGCCATCAGGACAGGGGACACAGATACGCAGTATTTT
TRBV5-5	TRBJ2-4	NA	TRBD2	CAISLPGTSGKLFF	TGTGCCATCAGCTTACCCGGGACTAGCGGGAAGTTGTTCTTC
TRBV12-3/TRBV12-4	TRBJ1-5	NA	TRBD1	CASSLDLDRGRGHPQHF	TGTGCCAGCAGTTTAGACCTGGACAGGGGACGCGGTCATCCCCAGCATTTT
TRBV4-2	TRBJ2-5	many	NA	CASSQGRPDETQYF	TGTGCCAGCAGCCAAGGCCGCCCGGATGAGACCCAGTACTTC
TRBV15	TRBJ2-5	many	NA	CATSRDVETQYF	TGTGCCACCAGCAGAGATGTTGAGACCCAGTACTTC
TRBV10-3	TRBJ2-7	many	NA	CATDEQYF	TGTGCCACCGACGAGCAGTACTTC
TRBV6-2/TRBV6-3	TRBJ2-5	many	NA	CASSYSPETQYF	TGTGCCAGCAGTTACTCGCCGGAGACCCAGTACTTC
TRBV5-1	TRBJ2-7	many	TRBD1	CASSYTGGAGEQYF	TGCGCCAGCAGCTACACAGGGGGCGCGGGTGAGCAGTACTTC
TRBV4-1	TRBJ2-7	many	NA	CASSQVGGSRRYEQYF	TGCGCCAGCAGCCAAGTGGGGGGTTCTCGTCGCTACGAGCAGTACTTC
TRBV6-5	TRBJ2-3	many	TRBD1	CASSRPGGPAAWYF	TGTGCCAGCAGTCGGCCAGGGGGTCCCGCCGCGTGGTATTTT
TRBV20-1	TRBJ2-1	many	NA	CSARGWGGVAYNEQFF	TGCAGTGCTAGAGGGTGGGGCGGGGTAGCATACAATGAGCAGTTCTTC
TRBV27	TRBJ1-1	NA	TRBD1	CASSGGAPGQGGNTEAFF	TGTGCCAGCAGTGGAGGCGCTCCGGGACAGGGGGGAAACACTGAAGCTTTCTTT
TRBV7-2	TRBJ2-3	few	TRBD2	CASSRHGLAGSTDTQYF	TGTGCCAGCAGCCGACACGGACTAGCGGGAAGCACAGATACGCAGTATTTT
TRBV20-1	TRBJ2-5	many	TRBD2	CSAPLAGGKETQYF	TGCAGTGCTCCCTTAGCGGGAGGGAAAGAGACCCAGTACTTC
TRBV20-1	TRBJ2-3	NA	NA	CSATWAVGPGTQYF	TGCAGTGCGACGTGGGCCGTTGGTCCGGGTACGCAGTATTTT
TRBV5-5	TRBJ2-1	many	TRBD2	CASSLRTSVSYNEQFF	TGTGCCAGCAGCTTGCGTACTAGCGTCTCCTACAATGAGCAGTTCTTC
TRBV5-1	TRBJ2-1	many	NA	CASSLVGDNEQFF	TGCGCCAGCAGCTTGGTTGGGGACAATGAGCAGTTCTTC
TRBV11-1	TRBJ1-1	many	NA	CASSYAGTPNTEAFF	TGTGCCAGCAGTTACGCCGGGACACCCAACACTGAAGCTTTCTTT
TRBV5-1	TRBJ2-7	many	NA	CASSSSNGGNGYEQYF	TGCGCCAGCAGCTCGTCAAATGGAGGGAATGGTTACGAGCAGTACTTC
TRBV29-1	TRBJ2-7	many	TRBD2	CSVVSGSYEQYF	TGCAGCGTTGTTAGCGGGAGCTACGAGCAGTACTTC
TRBV11-3	TRBJ2-1	many	TRBD2	CASSPGRDHNEQFF	TGTGCCAGCAGCCCGGGGAGGGACCACAATGAGCAGTTCTTC
TRBV5-5	TRBJ2-3	many	TRBD1	CASSGQGADSDTQYF	TGTGCCAGCAGCGGACAGGGGGCGGACTCCGATACGCAGTATTTT
TRBV5-8	TRBJ2-1	many	NA	CASSLRQFF	TGTGCCAGCAGCTTGCGACAGTTCTTC
TRBV20-1	TRBJ2-3	many	NA	CSARRPGSSTDTQYF	TGCAGTGCTAGGCGCCCGGGATCCTCCACAGATACGCAGTATTTT
TRBV11-3	TRBJ2-3	many	TRBD2	CASSQPRSGNTQYF	TGTGCCAGCAGCCAGCCCCGTAGCGGGAATACGCAGTATTTT
TRBV6-6	TRBJ2-1	many	TRBD2	CASGSGGSEQFF	TGTGCCAGCGGCTCGGGGGGGTCTGAGCAGTTCTTC
TRBV7-6	TRBJ2-2	many	TRBD1	CASSLGQGGSGELFF	TGTGCCAGCAGCCTAGGACAGGGGGGCTCCGGGGAGCTGTTTTTT
TRBV24-1	TRBJ2-5	many	NA	CATSEGGQETQYF	TGTGCCACCAGTGAAGGCGGCCAAGAGACCCAGTACTTC
TRBV7-2	TRBJ1-2	many	TRBD1	CASSVRQGAPGYTF	TGTGCCAGCAGCGTAAGACAGGGGGCGCCTGGCTACACCTTC
TRBV9	TRBJ2-2	many	NA	CASSVGLYANTGELFF	TGTGCCAGCAGCGTAGGGCTTTACGCGAACACCGGGGAGCTGTTTTTT
TRBV7-7	TRBJ2-5	many	NA	CASSLGGAGETQYF	TGTGCTAGCAGCTTAGGGGGGGCAGGAGAGACCCAGTACTTC
TRBV6-6	TRBJ2-2	many	NA	CASSSPQTPGELFF	TGTGCCAGCAGTTCACCTCAGACACCCGGGGAGCTGTTTTTT
TRBV20-1	TRBJ1-5	many	NA	CSATIPDLNQPQHF	TGCAGTGCTACTATTCCCGACCTCAATCAGCCCCAGCATTTT
TRBV18	TRBJ2-7	few	TRBD1	CASSQAAGTGGYEQYF	TGTGCCAGCTCACAAGCCGCCGGGACAGGGGGCTACGAGCAGTACTTC
TRBV5-1	TRBJ2-2	many	TRBD1	CASSRDRDTGELFF	TGCGCCAGCAGTAGGGACAGGGACACCGGGGAGCTGTTTTTT
TRBV12-3/TRBV12-4	TRBJ2-3	many	NA	CATRWSGDTQYF	TGTGCCACCAGGTGGAGCGGAGATACGCAGTATTTT
TRBV5-1	TRBJ2-2	many	NA	CASSLQGGNTGELFF	TGCGCCAGCAGCTTACAGGGCGGGAACACCGGGGAGCTGTTTTTT